This TCR beta chain was captured by sequencing in a study of control samples from healthy donors and cancer patients. Produced via immunoSEQ multiplex PCR; TCRdb's table is partial and in-frame only. This sample has about 160,000 clones, with about 94% found just once. The J segment lost 2 bases and the V segment lost 5 bases, leaving 4 bases of the junction unmatched. Germline V CDR1 and CDR2: LNHDA, SQIVND (reference sequence). The CDR3 totals 14 residues. The sequencing input was blood. The V call is TRBV19, the J call TRBJ1-2, with 8 nucleotides matching TRBD1. This receptor was identified in a middle-aged woman in good health. For the CDR3, the DNA is TGTGCCAGTAGTCCGCGGACAGGGAACTATGGCTACACCTTC. This translates into CASSPRTGNYGYTF.